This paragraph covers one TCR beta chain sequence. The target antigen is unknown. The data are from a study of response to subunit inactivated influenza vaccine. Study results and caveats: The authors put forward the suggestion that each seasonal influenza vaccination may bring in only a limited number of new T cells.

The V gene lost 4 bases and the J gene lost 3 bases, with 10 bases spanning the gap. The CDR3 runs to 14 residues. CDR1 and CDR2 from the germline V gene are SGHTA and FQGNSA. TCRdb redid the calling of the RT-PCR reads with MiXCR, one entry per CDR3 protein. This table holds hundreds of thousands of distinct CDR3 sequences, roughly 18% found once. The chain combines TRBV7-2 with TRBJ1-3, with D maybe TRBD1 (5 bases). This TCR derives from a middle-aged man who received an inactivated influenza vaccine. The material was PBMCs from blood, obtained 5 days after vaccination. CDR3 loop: CASSSRGDGNTIYF. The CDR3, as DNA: TGTGCCAGCAGCTCCCGAGGGGATGGAAACACCATATATTTT.